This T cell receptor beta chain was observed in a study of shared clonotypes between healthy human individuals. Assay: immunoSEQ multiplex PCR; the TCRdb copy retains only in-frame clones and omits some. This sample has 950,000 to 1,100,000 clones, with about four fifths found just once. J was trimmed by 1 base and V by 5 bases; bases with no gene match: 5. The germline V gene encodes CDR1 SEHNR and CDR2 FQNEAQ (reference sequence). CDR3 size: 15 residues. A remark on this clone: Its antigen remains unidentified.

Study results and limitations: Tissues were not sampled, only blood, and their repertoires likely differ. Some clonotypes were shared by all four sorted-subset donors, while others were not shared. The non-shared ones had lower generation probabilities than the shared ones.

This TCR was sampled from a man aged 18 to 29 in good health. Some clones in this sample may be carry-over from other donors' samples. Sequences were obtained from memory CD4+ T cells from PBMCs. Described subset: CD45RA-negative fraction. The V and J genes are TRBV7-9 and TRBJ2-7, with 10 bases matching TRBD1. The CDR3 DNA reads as TGTGCCAGCAGCCCGACAGGGGGCGCTTCCTACGAGCAGTACTTC. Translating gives CASSPTGGASYEQYF.